Included here is one T cell receptor (beta chain) sequence, with context. In the original workflow: Reference gene primer amplification gave estimated nucleated cell counts. The protocol was immunoSEQ multiplex PCR, while the TCRdb copy is restricted to in-frame clones and leaves out a portion. V, J and clone size derive from that table, while D and trimming were established from the DNA sequence. The table records under 400,000 clones, 87% of them present only once. This entry belongs to a study of blood T cell repertoires in COVID-19. Across the study: Samples of COVID-19 (acute and convalescent) were obtained from the United States, Italy and Spain. T cells, B-cell-depleted T cells, or PBMCs provided the cDNA or gDNA that served as material.

The Seattle patients joined while their infection was active and were tracked longitudinally afterward. The CDR3 contains 15 residues. Trimming took 3 bases from V and 0 from J, leaving 10 bases between them. The germline CDR1 and CDR2 sequences are SGHRS and YFSETQ. This chain uses TRBV5-1 with TRBJ2-1; D is uncertain. The sequenced sample consisted of peripheral blood. The origin of this receptor is a woman younger than 45 with COVID-19, enrolled during active disease. CDR3 sequence (DNA): TGCGCCAGCAGCTCCCTCCCGAGCTCCTACAATGAGCAGTTCTTC. This gives the protein CASSSLPSSYNEQFF.